Below are 22 T cell receptor beta chains sequenced from a single sample in a study of T cell repertoires in cytomegalovirus infection. No antigens are known for them. TCRdb passed the reads through MiXCR, listing each CDR3 protein once. The table has a few hundred thousand distinct CDR3 sequences, 35% to 50% seen once. This specimen was cultured PBMCs, taken from culture after CMV antigen stimulation. These receptors were collected from a human donor in good health (CMV status not recorded). Some clones in this sample may be carry-over from other donors' samples.

This clonotype was seen a handful of times. CDR3 bases: TGTGCCAGCAGTTACCCGACGGACAGGGGAAATGGCTACACCTTC. As protein: CASSYPTDRGNGYTF. This chain connects TRBV6-2 or TRBV6-3 to TRBJ1-2, with TRBD1 matching 9 bases. CDR3 length equals 15 residues. Germline CDR1 and CDR2: MNHEY and SVGEGT. J was trimmed by 6 bases and V by 2 bases; bases with no gene match: 7.

This chain joins TRBV7-6 and TRBJ2-7; the match to TRBD1 covers 8 bases. The V gene end was trimmed by 5 bases and the J gene end by 3 bases; junction bases not matched to a gene: 6. Germline values: CDR1 SGHVS, CDR2 FNYEAQ. The CDR3 length is 14 residues. The chain's CDR3 is CASSLRTGFYEQYF. CDR3 sequence (DNA): TGTGCCAGCAGCCTAAGGACAGGGTTCTACGAGCAGTACTTC.

This clonotype was seen only a few times. This chain connects TRBV12-3 or TRBV12-4 to TRBJ2-5; D is perhaps TRBD2 (5 bases). This CDR3 is 13 amino acids long. Trimming cost V 3 bases and J 0 bases, with 5 bases left between them. The CDR3 sequence is CASSLRDQETQYF. DNA of the CDR3: TGTGCCAGCAGTTTGCGGGACCAAGAGACCCAGTACTTC.

The genes are TRBV7-6 and TRBJ2-1, with D possibly being TRBD2 (6 bases). CDR1 and CDR2 (germline): SGHVS, FNYEAQ. This CDR3 contains 14 residues. Trimming removed 1 base at V and 5 bases at J, with 9 bases between. Here the CDR3 DNA reads TGTGCCAGCAGCTTAGGCGGGGCCCACAATGAGCAGTTCTTC. Protein product: CASSLGGAHNEQFF.

The rearrangement uses TRBV4-3 and TRBJ2-1, with 10 bases aligning to TRBD2. CDR1 is LGHNA and CDR2 is YSLEER in the germline V gene. V lost 1 base and J lost 9; bases outside the gene matches: 9. The CDR3 runs 16 residues. The CDR3 protein is CASSQVGLAGAREQFF. In DNA form, the CDR3 reads TGCGCCAGCAGCCAAGTTGGGCTAGCGGGAGCGCGTGAGCAGTTCTTC.

This clonotype showed up just a few times. The rearrangement links TRBV12-5 to TRBJ2-3, with TRBD1 matching 8 bases. Germline V CDR1 and CDR2: LGHNT, FRNRAP. CDR3 length: 13 residues. V shed 5 bases and J 3 bases; nucleotides not matched to a gene: 1. The CDR3 DNA is TGTGCTAGTGGTCAGGGGGCAACAGATACGCAGTATTTT. It codes for CASGQGATDTQYF.

The genes are TRBV7-6 and TRBJ2-5; TRBD1 matches 8 bases. This CDR3 region has 15 residues. The junction had 10 bases not matched to a gene; V was cut back by 5 bases and J by 5 bases. CDR1 and CDR2 (germline): SGHVS, FNYEAQ. CDR3 sequence: CASSLIRTGQETQYF. In nucleotides, the CDR3 is TGTGCCAGCAGCCTAATCCGGACAGGGCAGGAGACCCAGTACTTC.

The chain is built from TRBV7-6 and TRBJ1-1; TRBD1 might be the D (5 bases). With 8 bases removed from V and 0 bases from J, the gap between germline ends came to 7 bases. The CDR3 length is 12 residues. The V gene's germline CDR1 is SGHVS and CDR2 FNYEAQ. The CDR3 sequence: CASGAVNTEAFF. The CDR3 nucleotides are TGTGCCAGCGGGGCGGTGAACACTGAAGCTTTCTTT.

The sample holds one count of this clonotype. Given a much more abundant clone one base away, this may be a read error. The chain carries TRBV7-2 and TRBJ2-3, with a possible D match to TRBD2 (6 bases). CDR1 and CDR2 from the germline V gene are SGHTA and FQGNSA. The CDR3 runs to 15 residues. V was cut by 5 bases and J by 1 base, with 13 bases left in between. CDR3 DNA sequence: TGTGCCAGCAGCCGACGGACTAACGGCACAGATACGCAGTATTTT. This sequence encodes CASSRRTNGTDTQYF.

The gene calls are TRBV7-6 and TRBJ2-1; a possible D gene is TRBD2 (6 bases). In germline, CDR1 is SGHVS, CDR2 FNYEAQ. CDR3 size: 15 residues. Deletions cut 5 bases from V and 9 bases from J, with 20 bases between. CDR3 nucleotides: TGTGCCAGCAGCCCAACCTACAGCCGGGGAGGTGAGCAGTTCTTC. Translated, it gives CASSPTYSRGGEQFF. Using reference TRBV7-6 and TRBJ2-1 for the parts outside the CDR3, the full variable domain is GAGVSQSPRYKVTKRGQDVALRCDPISGHVSLYWYRQALGQGPEFLTYFNYEAQQDKSGLPNDRFSAERPEGSISTLTIQRTEQRDSAMYRCASSPTYSRGGEQFFGPGTRLTVL.

This clonotype has a handful of counts. V usage is TRBV10-3 and J usage is TRBJ2-5; 7 nucleotides line up with TRBD2. Germline CDR1 and CDR2: ENHRY and SYGVKD. This CDR3 is built from 16 residues. J lost 1 base, V lost 2 bases, and 7 bases had no gene match. The CDR3 DNA is TGTGCCATCAGTGAGCTTCTAGCGGCCTCCCAAGAGACCCAGTACTTC. Translation gives CAISELLAASQETQYF.

This clonotype has more than one count but fewer than ten. The chain joins TRBV10-3 to TRBJ2-7, with 8 bases lining up with TRBD1. The CDR3 has 15 amino acids. Germline CDR1 and CDR2: ENHRY and SYGVKD. The junction had 6 bases not matched to a gene; V was cut back by 3 bases and J by 2 bases. The CDR3 loop is CAISDQGQVTYEQYF. The CDR3 nucleotides read TGTGCCATCAGTGACCAGGGACAGGTAACCTACGAGCAGTACTTC.

This chain uses TRBV19 with TRBJ2-7, with TRBD1 matching 8 bases. The germline V gene has CDR1 LNHDA and CDR2 SQIVND (reference sequence). The V gene end was trimmed by 8 bases and the J gene end by 3 bases; junction bases not matched to a gene: 3. The CDR3 is made up of 12 amino acids. CDR3 amino acids: CASQGAGYEQYF. CDR3 nucleotides: TGTGCCAGTCAGGGGGCAGGCTACGAGCAGTACTTC.

This clonotype has more than one count but fewer than ten. The chain recombines TRBV19 with TRBJ2-6, with D perhaps matching TRBD1 or TRBD2 (5 bases each). The V end was cut by 1 base, the J end by 2 bases, with 6 bases between. This CDR3 has 15 amino acids. From germline, CDR1 is LNHDA and CDR2 SQIVND (reference sequence). The CDR3 DNA sequence: TGTGCCAGTAGTATAGGAGGGGCTGGGGCCAACGTCCTGACTTTC. Translated: CASSIGGAGANVLTF.

V is TRBV12-3 or TRBV12-4 and J is TRBJ1-5; D remains unclear. This CDR3 has 14 amino acids. Trimming removed 0 bases from V and 4 bases from J, with 7 bases in between. The CDR3 sequence is CASSLAPLNQPQHF. The CDR3 DNA is TGTGCCAGCAGTTTAGCGCCGTTGAATCAGCCCCAGCATTTT.

The chain has TRBV4-3 and TRBJ1-6; D perhaps matches TRBD1 (5 bases). Per the germline V gene, CDR1 is LGHNA and CDR2 is YSLEER. This CDR3 is 14 amino acids long. V lost 3 bases, J lost 6 bases, and 9 bases lay in between. CDR3 DNA: TGCGCCAGCAGCCATGTCGACAGTAATTCACCCCTCCACTTT. Translation gives CASSHVDSNSPLHF.

The gene calls are TRBV28 and TRBJ1-6; D not resolved. The CDR3 spans 14 residues. The V and J ends lost 1 base and 10 bases respectively, with 11 bases between them. The germline V gene encodes CDR1 MDHEN and CDR2 SYDVKM. The CDR3 reads CASSLSRYRSPLHF. CDR3 in DNA: TGTGCCAGCAGTTTATCGAGGTATCGATCACCCCTCCACTTT. Full variable domain (rest looked up from reference TRBV28 and TRBJ1-6): DVKVTQSSRYLVKRTGEKVFLECVQDMDHENMFWYRQDPGLGLRLIYFSYDVKMKEKGDIPEGYSVSREKKERFSLILESASTNQTSMYLCASSLSRYRSPLHFGNGTRLTVT.

This sequence joins TRBV7-2 and TRBJ2-7; a possible D gene is TRBD2 (6 bases). With 5 bases removed from V and 7 bases from J, the gap between germline ends came to 15 bases. Per germline, CDR1 SGHTA and CDR2 FQGNSA. This CDR3 has 13 amino acids. The CDR3 bases are TGTGCCAGCAGCCAACGGGACTCCCTGGAGCAGTACTTC. It is translated as CASSQRDSLEQYF.

This chain uses TRBV4-2 with TRBJ2-1; 10 nucleotides match TRBD1. This CDR3 spans 16 amino acids. The germline CDR1 and CDR2 sequences are LGHNA and YNFKEQ. V lost 4 bases to trimming and J lost 3 bases; unmatched junction nucleotides: 6. The CDR3 loop is CASSPRWDRGYNEQFF. The CDR3 bases are TGTGCCAGCAGCCCGAGGTGGGACAGGGGCTACAATGAGCAGTTCTTC.

The chain employs TRBV7-6 and TRBJ2-5; D is uncertain. Germline V gene data show CDR1 as SGHVS and CDR2 as FNYEAQ. Trimming removed 1 base from V and 6 bases from J, with 6 bases in between. This CDR3 has 12 residues. CDR3 nucleotides: TGTGCCAGCAGCTTAGGCCCCCAGACCCAGTACTTC. Residues: CASSLGPQTQYF.

This clonotype was picked up one time. The V and J genes are TRBV19 and TRBJ2-7, with 7 bases fitting TRBD2. Per the germline V gene, CDR1 is LNHDA and CDR2 is SQIVND (reference sequence). V was clipped by 8 bases and J by 4 bases; unmatched bases: 14. There are 15 residues in the CDR3. CDR3 loop: CASRASSGGGYEQYF. Here the CDR3 DNA reads TGTGCCAGTCGTGCTTCTAGCGGTGGAGGGTACGAGCAGTACTTC.

The chain links TRBV7-2 to TRBJ2-1; TRBD2 matches 7 bases. The CDR3 runs 16 residues. Trimming removed 5 bases from V and 8 bases from J; junction bases left unmatched: 15. Germline V CDR1 and CDR2: SGHTA, FQGNSA. CDR3 region: CASSPGLGSPPDEQFF. Written as DNA, the CDR3 is TGTGCCAGCAGCCCCGGACTAGGTTCCCCCCCTGATGAGCAGTTCTTC.